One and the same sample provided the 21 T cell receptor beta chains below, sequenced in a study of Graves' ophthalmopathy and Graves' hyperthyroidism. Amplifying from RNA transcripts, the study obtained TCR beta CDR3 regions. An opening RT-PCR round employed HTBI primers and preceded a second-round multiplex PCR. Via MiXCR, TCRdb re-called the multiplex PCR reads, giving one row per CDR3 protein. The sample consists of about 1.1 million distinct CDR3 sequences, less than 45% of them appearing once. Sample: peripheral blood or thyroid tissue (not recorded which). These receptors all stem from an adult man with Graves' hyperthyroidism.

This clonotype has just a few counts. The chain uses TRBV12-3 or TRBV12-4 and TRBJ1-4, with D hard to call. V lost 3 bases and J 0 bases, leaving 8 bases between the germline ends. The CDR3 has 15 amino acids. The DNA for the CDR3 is TGTGCCAGCAGTTTTCGGATTGCAACTAATGAAAAACTGTTTTTT. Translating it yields CASSFRIATNEKLFF.

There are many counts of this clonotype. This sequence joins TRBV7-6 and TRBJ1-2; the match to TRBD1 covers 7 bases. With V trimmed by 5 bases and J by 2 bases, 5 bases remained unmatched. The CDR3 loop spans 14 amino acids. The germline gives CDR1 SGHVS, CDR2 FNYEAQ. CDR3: CASSRETGNYGYTF. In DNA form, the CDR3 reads TGTGCCAGCAGCCGCGAGACAGGGAACTATGGCTACACCTTC. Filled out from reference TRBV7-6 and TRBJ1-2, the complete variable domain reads GAGVSQSPRYKVTKRGQDVALRCDPISGHVSLYWYRQALGQGPEFLTYFNYEAQQDKSGLPNDRFSAERPEGSISTLTIQRTEQRDSAMYRCASSRETGNYGYTFGSGTRLTVV.

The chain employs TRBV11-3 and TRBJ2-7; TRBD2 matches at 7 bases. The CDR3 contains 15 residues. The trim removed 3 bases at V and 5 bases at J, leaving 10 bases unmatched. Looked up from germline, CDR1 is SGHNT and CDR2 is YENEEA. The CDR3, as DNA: TGTGCCAGCAGCTTTCGGTGTGGGGGGGAAGACGAGCAGTACTTC. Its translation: CASSFRCGGEDEQYF. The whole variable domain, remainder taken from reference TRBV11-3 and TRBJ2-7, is EAGVVQSPRYKIIEKKQPVAFWCNPISGHNTLYWYLQNLGQGPELLIRYENEEAVDDSQLPKDRFSAERLKGVDSTLKIQPAELGDSAVYLCASSFRCGGEDEQYFGPGTRLTVT.

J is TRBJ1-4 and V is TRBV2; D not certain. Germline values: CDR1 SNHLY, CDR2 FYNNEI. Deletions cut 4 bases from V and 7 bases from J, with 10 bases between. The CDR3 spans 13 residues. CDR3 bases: TGTGCCAGCAGTGGGGAGGCGGTTGAAAAACTGTTTTTT. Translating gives CASSGEAVEKLFF.

CDR3 amino acids: CASSPDEGAFGEKLFF. CDR3 bases: TGTGCCAGCAGCCCGGACGAGGGGGCATTCGGTGAAAAACTGTTTTTT. The chain combines TRBV6-5 with TRBJ1-4; TRBD1 aligns across 7 bases. Germline V gene lookup returns CDR1 MNHEY and CDR2 SVGAGI. This CDR3 comprises 16 residues. V dropped 6 bases and J dropped 7; count of bases not matched to a gene: 14.

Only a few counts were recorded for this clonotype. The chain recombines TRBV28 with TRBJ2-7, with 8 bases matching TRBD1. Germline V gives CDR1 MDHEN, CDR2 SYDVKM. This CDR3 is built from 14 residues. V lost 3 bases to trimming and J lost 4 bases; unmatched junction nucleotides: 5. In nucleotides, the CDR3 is TGTGCCAGCAGTTTCAGGGGGCGACTTTACGAGCAGTACTTC. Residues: CASSFRGRLYEQYF.

The CDR3 spells CSAGQGVADYSPLHF. CDR3 in DNA: TGCAGTGCAGGGCAGGGGGTGGCGGATTATTCACCCCTCCACTTT. This chain joins TRBV20-1 and TRBJ1-6; 7 bases agree with TRBD1. Germline CDR1 DFQATT, CDR2 SNEGSKA (reference sequence). The length of the CDR3 is 15 residues. J lost 8 bases, V lost 6 bases, and 13 bases had no gene match.

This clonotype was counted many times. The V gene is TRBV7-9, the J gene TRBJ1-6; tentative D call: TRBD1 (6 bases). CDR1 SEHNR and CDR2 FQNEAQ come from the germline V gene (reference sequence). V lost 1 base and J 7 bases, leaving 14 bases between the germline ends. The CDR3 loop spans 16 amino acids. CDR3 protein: CASSLDVQGGNSPLHF. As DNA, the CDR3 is TGTGCCAGCAGCTTAGATGTACAGGGCGGGAATTCACCCCTCCACTTT. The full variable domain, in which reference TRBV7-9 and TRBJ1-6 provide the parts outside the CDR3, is DTGVSQNPRHKITKRGQNVTFRCDPISEHNRLYWYRQTLGQGPEFLTYFQNEAQLEKSRLLSDRFSAERPKGSFSTLEIQRTEQGDSAMYLCASSLDVQGGNSPLHFGNGTRLTVT.

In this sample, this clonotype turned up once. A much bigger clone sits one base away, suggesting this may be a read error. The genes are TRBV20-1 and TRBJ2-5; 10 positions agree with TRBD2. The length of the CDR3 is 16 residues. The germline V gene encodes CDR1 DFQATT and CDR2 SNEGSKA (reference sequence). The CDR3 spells CSARAVAGGYQGTQYF. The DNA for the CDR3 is TGCAGTGCTAGAGCTGTAGCGGGGGGTTACCAAGGGACCCAGTACTTC.

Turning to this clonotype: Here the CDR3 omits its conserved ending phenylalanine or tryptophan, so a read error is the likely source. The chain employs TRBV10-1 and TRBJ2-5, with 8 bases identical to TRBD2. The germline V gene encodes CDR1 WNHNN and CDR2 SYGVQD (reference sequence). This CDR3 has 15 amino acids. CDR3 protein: CASSYSGLAQETQYV. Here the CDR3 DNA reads TGTGCCAGCAGTTACTCCGGACTAGCTCAAGAGACCCAGTACGTC.

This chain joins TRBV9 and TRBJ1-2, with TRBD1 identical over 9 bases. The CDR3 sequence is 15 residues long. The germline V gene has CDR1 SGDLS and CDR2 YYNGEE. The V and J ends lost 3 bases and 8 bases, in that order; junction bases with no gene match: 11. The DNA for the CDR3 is TGTGCCAGCAGCGCCCGGGACAGGGTGGTTAGCGGCTACACCTTC. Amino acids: CASSARDRVVSGYTF. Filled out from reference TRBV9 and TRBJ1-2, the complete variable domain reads DSGVTQTPKHLITATGQRVTLRCSPRSGDLSVYWYQQSLDQGLQFLIQYYNGEERAKGNILERFSAQQFPDLHSELNLSSLELGDSALYFCASSARDRVVSGYTFGSGTRLTVV.

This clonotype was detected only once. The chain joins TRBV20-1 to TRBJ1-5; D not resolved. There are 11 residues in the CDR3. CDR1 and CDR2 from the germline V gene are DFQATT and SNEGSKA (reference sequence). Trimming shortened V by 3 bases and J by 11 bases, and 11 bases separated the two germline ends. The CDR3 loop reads CSASGLETQHF. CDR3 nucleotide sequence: TGCAGTGCTAGCGGCCTTGAGACCCAGCATTTT.

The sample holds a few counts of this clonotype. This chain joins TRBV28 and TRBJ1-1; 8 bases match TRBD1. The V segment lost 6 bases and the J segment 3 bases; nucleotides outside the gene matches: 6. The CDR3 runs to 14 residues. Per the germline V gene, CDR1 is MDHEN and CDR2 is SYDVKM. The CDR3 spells CASRPDRDDTEAFF. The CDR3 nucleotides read TGTGCCAGCAGGCCGGACAGGGACGACACTGAAGCTTTCTTT.

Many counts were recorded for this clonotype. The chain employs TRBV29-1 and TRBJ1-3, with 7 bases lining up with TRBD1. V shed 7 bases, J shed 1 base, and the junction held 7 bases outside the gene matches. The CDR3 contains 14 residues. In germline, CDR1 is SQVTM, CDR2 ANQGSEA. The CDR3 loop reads CSGWDSGSGNTIYF. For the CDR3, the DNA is TGCAGCGGTTGGGACAGTGGATCTGGAAACACCATATATTTT.

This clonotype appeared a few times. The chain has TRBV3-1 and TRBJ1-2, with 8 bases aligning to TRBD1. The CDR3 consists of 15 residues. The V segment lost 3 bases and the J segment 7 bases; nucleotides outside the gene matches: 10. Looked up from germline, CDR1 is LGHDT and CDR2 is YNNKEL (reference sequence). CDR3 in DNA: TGTGCCAGCAGCCAGTTATCCGAGGACAGGGCTGGCTACACCTTC. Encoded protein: CASSQLSEDRAGYTF.

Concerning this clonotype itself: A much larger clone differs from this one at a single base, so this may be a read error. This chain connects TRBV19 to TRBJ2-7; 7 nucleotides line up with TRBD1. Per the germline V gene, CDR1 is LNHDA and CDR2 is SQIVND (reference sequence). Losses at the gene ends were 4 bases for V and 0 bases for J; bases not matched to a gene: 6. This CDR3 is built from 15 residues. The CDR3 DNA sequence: TGTGCCAGTAGTACGGGCCGGGACAGCTCCTACGAGCAGTACTTC. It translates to CASSTGRDSSYEQYF.

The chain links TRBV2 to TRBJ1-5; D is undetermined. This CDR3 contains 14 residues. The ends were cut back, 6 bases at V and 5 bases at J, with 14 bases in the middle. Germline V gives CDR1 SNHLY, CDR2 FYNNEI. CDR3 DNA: TGTGCCAGCAGCCCTCCCCATGGATATCAGCCCCAGCATTTT. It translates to CASSPPHGYQPQHF.

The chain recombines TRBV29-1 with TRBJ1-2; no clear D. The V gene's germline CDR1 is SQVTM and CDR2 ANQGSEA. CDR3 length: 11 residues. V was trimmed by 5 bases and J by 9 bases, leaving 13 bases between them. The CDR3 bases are TGCAGCGTTCGTTTGGGAGGAAGCTACACCTTC. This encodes CSVRLGGSYTF.

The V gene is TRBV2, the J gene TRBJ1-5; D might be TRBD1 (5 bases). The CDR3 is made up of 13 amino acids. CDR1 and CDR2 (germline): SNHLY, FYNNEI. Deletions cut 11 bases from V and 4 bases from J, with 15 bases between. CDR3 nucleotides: TGTGCCTGGAGCCAGGACACTAATCAGCCCCAGCATTTT. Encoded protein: CAWSQDTNQPQHF.

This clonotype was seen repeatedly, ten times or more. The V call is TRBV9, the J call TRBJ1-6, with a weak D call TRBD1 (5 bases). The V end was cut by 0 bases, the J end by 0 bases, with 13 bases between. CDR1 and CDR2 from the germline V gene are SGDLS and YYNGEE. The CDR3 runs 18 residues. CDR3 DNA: TGTGCCAGCAGCGTAGAGCCAGGGATAAGCTCCTATAATTCACCCCTCCACTTT. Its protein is CASSVEPGISSYNSPLHF.

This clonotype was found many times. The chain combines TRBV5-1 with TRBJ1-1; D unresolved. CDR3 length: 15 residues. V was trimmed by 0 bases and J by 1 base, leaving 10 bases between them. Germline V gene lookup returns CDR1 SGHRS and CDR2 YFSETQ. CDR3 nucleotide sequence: TGCGCCAGCAGCTTGGTTATCGGGCCGAACACTGAAGCTTTCTTT. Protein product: CASSLVIGPNTEAFF.